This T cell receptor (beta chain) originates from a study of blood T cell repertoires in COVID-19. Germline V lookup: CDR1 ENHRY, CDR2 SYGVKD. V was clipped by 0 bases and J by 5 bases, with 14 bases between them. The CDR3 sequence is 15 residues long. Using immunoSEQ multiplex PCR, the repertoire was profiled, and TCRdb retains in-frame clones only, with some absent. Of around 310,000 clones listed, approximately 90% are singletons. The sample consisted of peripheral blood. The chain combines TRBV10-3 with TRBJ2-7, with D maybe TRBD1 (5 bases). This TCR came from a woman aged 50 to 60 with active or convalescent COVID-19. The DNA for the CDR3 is TGTGCCATCAGTGAGTCGCAGGGTAGAGGAGACGAGCAGTACTTC. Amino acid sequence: CAISESQGRGDEQYF.